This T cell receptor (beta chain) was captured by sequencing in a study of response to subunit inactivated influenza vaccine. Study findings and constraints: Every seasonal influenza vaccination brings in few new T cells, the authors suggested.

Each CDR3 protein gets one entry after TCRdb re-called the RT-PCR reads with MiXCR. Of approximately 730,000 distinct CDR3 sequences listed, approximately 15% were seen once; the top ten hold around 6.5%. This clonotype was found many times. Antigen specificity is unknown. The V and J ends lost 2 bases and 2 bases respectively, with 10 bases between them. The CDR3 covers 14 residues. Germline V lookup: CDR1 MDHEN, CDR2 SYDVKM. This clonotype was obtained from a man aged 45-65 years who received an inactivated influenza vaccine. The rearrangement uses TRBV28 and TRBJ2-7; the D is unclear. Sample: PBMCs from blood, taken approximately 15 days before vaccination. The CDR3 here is CASSLGNAPYEQYF. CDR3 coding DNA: TGTGCCAGCAGTTTAGGGAACGCTCCCTACGAGCAGTACTTC.